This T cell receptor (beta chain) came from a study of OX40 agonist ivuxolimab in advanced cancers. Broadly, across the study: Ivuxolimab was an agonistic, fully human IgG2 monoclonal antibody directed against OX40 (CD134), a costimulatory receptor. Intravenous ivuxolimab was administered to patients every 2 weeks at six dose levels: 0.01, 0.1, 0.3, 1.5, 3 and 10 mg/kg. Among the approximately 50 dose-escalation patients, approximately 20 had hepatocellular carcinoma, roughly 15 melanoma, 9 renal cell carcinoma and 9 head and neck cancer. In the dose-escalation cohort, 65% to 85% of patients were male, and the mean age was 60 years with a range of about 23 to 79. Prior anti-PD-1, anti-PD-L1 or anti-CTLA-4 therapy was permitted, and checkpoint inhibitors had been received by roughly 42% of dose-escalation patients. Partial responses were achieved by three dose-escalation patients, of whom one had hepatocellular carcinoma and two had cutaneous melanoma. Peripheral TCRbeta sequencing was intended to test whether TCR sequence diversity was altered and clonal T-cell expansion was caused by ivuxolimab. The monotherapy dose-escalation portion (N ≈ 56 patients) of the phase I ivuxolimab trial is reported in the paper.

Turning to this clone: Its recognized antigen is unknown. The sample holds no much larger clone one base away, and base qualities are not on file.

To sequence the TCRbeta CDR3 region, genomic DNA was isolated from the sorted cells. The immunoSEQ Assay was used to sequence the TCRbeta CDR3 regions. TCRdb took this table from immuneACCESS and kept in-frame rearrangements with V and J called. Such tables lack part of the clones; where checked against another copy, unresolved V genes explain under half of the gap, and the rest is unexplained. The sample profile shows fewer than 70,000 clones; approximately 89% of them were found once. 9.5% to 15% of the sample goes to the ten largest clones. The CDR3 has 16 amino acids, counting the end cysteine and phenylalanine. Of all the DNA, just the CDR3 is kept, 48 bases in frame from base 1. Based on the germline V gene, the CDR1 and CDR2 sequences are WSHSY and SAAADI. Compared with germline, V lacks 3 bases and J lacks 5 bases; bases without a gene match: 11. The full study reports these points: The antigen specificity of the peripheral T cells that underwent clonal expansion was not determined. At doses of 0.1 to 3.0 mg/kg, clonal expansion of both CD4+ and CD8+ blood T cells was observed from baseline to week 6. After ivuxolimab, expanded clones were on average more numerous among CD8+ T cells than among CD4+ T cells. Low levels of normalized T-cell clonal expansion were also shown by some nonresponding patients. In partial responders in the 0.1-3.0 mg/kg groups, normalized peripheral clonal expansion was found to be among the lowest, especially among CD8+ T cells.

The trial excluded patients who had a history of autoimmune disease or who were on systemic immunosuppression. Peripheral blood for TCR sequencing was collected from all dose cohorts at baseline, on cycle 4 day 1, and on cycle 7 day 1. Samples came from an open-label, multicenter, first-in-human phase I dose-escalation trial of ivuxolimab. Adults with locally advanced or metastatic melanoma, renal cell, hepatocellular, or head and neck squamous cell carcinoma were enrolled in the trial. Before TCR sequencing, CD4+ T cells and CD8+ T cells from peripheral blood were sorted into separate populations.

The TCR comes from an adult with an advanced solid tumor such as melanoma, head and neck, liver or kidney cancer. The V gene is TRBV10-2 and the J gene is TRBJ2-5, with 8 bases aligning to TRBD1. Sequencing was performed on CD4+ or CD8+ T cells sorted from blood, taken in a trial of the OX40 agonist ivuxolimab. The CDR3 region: CASSEETGVDRETQYF. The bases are TGCGCCAGCAGTGAAGAGACAGGGGTAGATCGGGAGACCCAGTACTTC.